This TCR beta chain was identified in a study of beta chain features in type 1 diabetes. Germline V gene sequence: CDR1 SEHNR, CDR2 FQNEAQ (reference sequence). The CDR3 totals 14 residues. Trimming shortened V by 1 base and J by 7 bases, and 10 bases separated the two germline ends. A word on this clone: Its matching antigen is unknown.

Findings and caveats of the study: Over-representation of high TCR-expressing cells was a possible consequence of cDNA sequencing. When Type 1 diabetes patients were examined, their TCRB CDR3s proved moderately but significantly shorter in all four CD4+ subsets.

The study reverse transcribed the entire isolated RNA, so it sequenced expressed TCRB transcripts. The data were produced by immunoSEQ multiplex PCR, yet TCRdb's version contains in-frame clones alone and is incomplete. The sample yields over 600,000 clones, about an eighth seen once. Source material: naive CD4+ T cells from blood. The source of this sequence is a man younger than 45 with type 1 diabetes. This sequence joins TRBV7-9 and TRBJ1-4; D call uncertain. CDR3 coding DNA: TGTGCCAGCAGCTTAGTTTTGGACGGTGAAAAACTGTTTTTT. Translated: CASSLVLDGEKLFF. The variable domain in full, completed from reference TRBV7-9 and TRBJ1-4, reads DTGVSQNPRHKITKRGQNVTFRCDPISEHNRLYWYRQTLGQGPEFLTYFQNEAQLEKSRLLSDRFSAERPKGSFSTLEIQRTEQGDSAMYLCASSLVLDGEKLFFGSGTQLSVL.